This is a list of T cell receptor beta chains from one sample in a study of a mutant IDH1 vaccine in newly diagnosed glioma. Using immunoSEQ multiplex PCR, the repertoire was profiled, and TCRdb retains in-frame clones only, with some absent. Of 75,000 to 95,000 clones detected, roughly 86% appear once; the ten largest clones hold roughly 0.78%. Their antigens remain unidentified. The sample was PBMCs, taken from a glioma patient whose treatment included an IDH1 peptide vaccine. Every receptor here comes from a woman aged 50 to 60 with glioma. CDR3s include the opening cysteine and the closing phenylalanine or tryptophan. Each record gives: D gene, V gene, clone size, J gene, CDR3 DNA, CDR3 protein. A D gene is named only where the DNA matches it firmly. Only part of the rows carry a size: once, few, many, or a class if the clone is expanded.

d_call: .
v_call: TRBV6-5
clone_size: .
j_call: TRBJ1-4
cdr3_nt: TGTGCCAGCAGACAGACAAGTCCCAGGGGTGAAAAACTGTTTTTT
cdr3_aa: CASRQTSPRGEKLFF

d_call: .
v_call: TRBV27
clone_size: .
j_call: TRBJ2-7
cdr3_nt: TGTGCCAGCAGTGGCATTGGTCCGGCACTACGCGAGCAGTACTTC
cdr3_aa: CASSGIGPALREQYF

d_call: TRBD1
v_call: TRBV7-8
clone_size: .
j_call: TRBJ2-7
cdr3_nt: TGTGCCAGCAGCGCAACAGGGGGCAGTTTCTACGAGCAGTACTTC
cdr3_aa: CASSATGGSFYEQYF

d_call: .
v_call: TRBV7-9
clone_size: .
j_call: TRBJ2-1
cdr3_nt: TGTGCCAGCAGCCCCAACGGACTCTTGCTATGGGGTGAGCAGTTCTTC
cdr3_aa: CASSPNGLLLWGEQFF

d_call: .
v_call: TRBV27
clone_size: .
j_call: TRBJ1-1
cdr3_nt: TGTGCCAGCAGTTTATCGAGGAGGGGGAAGACTGAAGCTTTCTTT
cdr3_aa: CASSLSRRGKTEAFF

d_call: .
v_call: TRBV28
clone_size: .
j_call: TRBJ1-5
cdr3_nt: TGTGCCAGCAGTTTAAGAGGGCAGGCCAGCAATCAGCCCCAGCATTTT
cdr3_aa: CASSLRGQASNQPQHF

d_call: .
v_call: TRBV10-3
clone_size: .
j_call: TRBJ1-4
cdr3_nt: TGTGCCATCAGTGGGGGGAGAACTAATGAAAAACTGTTTTTT
cdr3_aa: CAISGGRTNEKLFF

d_call: .
v_call: TRBV2
clone_size: few
j_call: TRBJ1-6
cdr3_nt: TGTGCCAGCAGTGGGGATAATAATTCACCCCTCCACTTT
cdr3_aa: CASSGDNNSPLHF

d_call: .
v_call: TRBV28
clone_size: .
j_call: TRBJ2-7
cdr3_nt: TGTGCCAGCAGTCCCCCTCGACGGCTACTCTCCTACGAGCAGTACTTC
cdr3_aa: CASSPPRRLLSYEQYF

d_call: TRBD2
v_call: TRBV15
clone_size: .
j_call: TRBJ2-7
cdr3_nt: TGTGCCACCAGCAGAGAAGGGCTAGCGGGAGCCGATTACGAGCAGTACTTC
cdr3_aa: CATSREGLAGADYEQYF

d_call: TRBD1
v_call: TRBV12-5
clone_size: .
j_call: TRBJ2-3
cdr3_nt: TGTGCTAGTGGTCCCGGTACTCGGCAGGGGGCAGGAGATACGCAGTATTTT
cdr3_aa: CASGPGTRQGAGDTQYF

d_call: TRBD1
v_call: TRBV6-6
clone_size: .
j_call: TRBJ1-5
cdr3_nt: TGTGCCAGCACCCAGACAGGGGGCAATCAGCCCCAGCATTTT
cdr3_aa: CASTQTGGNQPQHF

d_call: TRBD2
v_call: TRBV5-1
clone_size: .
j_call: TRBJ2-2
cdr3_nt: TGCGCCAGCAGCTTGGCCGGGGGACTAGCGGGATTGAACACCGGGGAGCTGTTTTTT
cdr3_aa: CASSLAGGLAGLNTGELFF

d_call: TRBD2
v_call: TRBV6-1
clone_size: .
j_call: TRBJ2-7
cdr3_nt: TGTGCCAGCAGTCCGGGACTAGCGGGGTCCTACGAGCAGTACTTC
cdr3_aa: CASSPGLAGSYEQYF

d_call: TRBD1
v_call: TRBV28
clone_size: once
j_call: TRBJ1-4
cdr3_nt: TGTGCCAGCAGTCAACTCTTCAGGGGGCGGGCTGAAAAACTGTTTTTT
cdr3_aa: CASSQLFRGRAEKLFF

d_call: .
v_call: TRBV28
clone_size: once
j_call: TRBJ2-1
cdr3_nt: TGTGCCAGCAGTCGCGGGTATGGGCAGTTCTTC
cdr3_aa: CASSRGYGQFF

d_call: TRBD2
v_call: TRBV5-4
clone_size: .
j_call: TRBJ2-3
cdr3_nt: TGTGCCAGCAGCTCGATTGGGAGGGGCACAGATACGCAGTATTTT
cdr3_aa: CASSSIGRGTDTQYF

d_call: .
v_call: TRBV5-7
clone_size: .
j_call: TRBJ1-1
cdr3_nt: TGTGCCAGCAGCTTGGAAGGGATGAACACTGAAGCTTTCTTT
cdr3_aa: CASSLEGMNTEAFF

d_call: .
v_call: TRBV6-5
clone_size: .
j_call: TRBJ2-7
cdr3_nt: TGTGCCAGCAGAGACGCAAACGAGCAGTACTTC
cdr3_aa: CASRDANEQYF

d_call: TRBD1
v_call: TRBV6-5
clone_size: .
j_call: TRBJ2-7
cdr3_nt: TGTGCCAGCGCCCGGGACAGGGTTTTTGAGCAGTACTTC
cdr3_aa: CASARDRVFEQYF

d_call: TRBD1
v_call: TRBV19
clone_size: medium-sized
j_call: TRBJ1-6
cdr3_nt: TGTGCCAGTAGTATAGCTCGGACAGGGGGAAATTCACCCCTCCACTTT
cdr3_aa: CASSIARTGGNSPLHF

d_call: .
v_call: TRBV2
clone_size: .
j_call: TRBJ1-3
cdr3_nt: TGTGCCAGCTCTGGAGGGTACTCTGGAAACACCATATATTTT
cdr3_aa: CASSGGYSGNTIYF

d_call: TRBD1
v_call: TRBV6-5
clone_size: .
j_call: TRBJ1-3
cdr3_nt: TGTGCCAGCAGCCCTGGGACAGCTGGAAACACCATATATTTT
cdr3_aa: CASSPGTAGNTIYF

d_call: .
v_call: TRBV9
clone_size: few
j_call: TRBJ1-2
cdr3_nt: TGTGCCAGCAGGGGTCCCTATGGCTACACCTTC
cdr3_aa: CASRGPYGYTF

d_call: .
v_call: TRBV5-1
clone_size: .
j_call: TRBJ2-3
cdr3_nt: TGCGCCAGCAGCTTGGTATTAGGGAGGACAGATACGCAGTATTTT
cdr3_aa: CASSLVLGRTDTQYF

d_call: TRBD1
v_call: TRBV12-5
clone_size: .
j_call: TRBJ1-1
cdr3_nt: TGTGCTAGTGGTTTGTTACAGGGGTTATCTTGGAACACTGAAGCTTTCTTT
cdr3_aa: CASGLLQGLSWNTEAFF